What follows is one TCR beta chain and its context. This specimen belongs to a study of blood T cell repertoires in COVID-19. In the study overall: Sample material is recorded as cDNA or gDNA derived from T cells, B-cell-depleted T cells, or PBMCs.

V was trimmed by 0 bases and J by 4 bases, leaving 10 bases between them. Germline V gene data show CDR1 as SGHRS and CDR2 as YFSETQ. This CDR3 spans 14 amino acids. Data came from immunoSEQ multiplex PCR; TCRdb stores just in-frame clones and leaves some out. The sample contains about 250,000 clones, roughly four fifths of which appear only once. The V gene is TRBV5-1, the J gene TRBJ1-2; tentative D call: TRBD1 (5 bases). The TCR was taken from an older woman with acute or convalescent COVID-19. The source material was peripheral blood. The CDR3 DNA is TGCGCCAGCAGCTTGGAGACAGCCGTCTATGGCTACACCTTC. It translates to CASSLETAVYGYTF.